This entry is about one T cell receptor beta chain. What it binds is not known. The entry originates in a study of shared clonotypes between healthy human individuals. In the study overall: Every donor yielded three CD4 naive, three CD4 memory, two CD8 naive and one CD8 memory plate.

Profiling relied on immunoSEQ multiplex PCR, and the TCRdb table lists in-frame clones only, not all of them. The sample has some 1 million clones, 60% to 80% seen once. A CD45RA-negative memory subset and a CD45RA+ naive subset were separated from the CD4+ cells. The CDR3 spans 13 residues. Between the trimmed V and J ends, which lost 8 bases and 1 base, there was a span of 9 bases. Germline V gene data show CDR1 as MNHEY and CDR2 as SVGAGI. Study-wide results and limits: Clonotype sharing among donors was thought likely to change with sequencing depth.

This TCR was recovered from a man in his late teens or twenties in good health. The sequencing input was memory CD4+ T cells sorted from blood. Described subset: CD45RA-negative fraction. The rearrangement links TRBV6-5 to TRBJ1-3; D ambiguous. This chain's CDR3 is CASRKPSGNTIYF. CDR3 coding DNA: TGTGCCAGCCGAAAACCTTCTGGAAACACCATATATTTT.